This T cell receptor (beta chain) was captured by sequencing in a study of cytomegalovirus exposure and HLA in healthy donors. This clone was found once. After removal of 5 bases from V and 2 bases from J, the junction contained 2 bases not matched to a gene. The CDR3 spans 13 residues. Germline CDR1 and CDR2: MNHEY and SMNVEV (reference sequence). Assay used: immunoSEQ multiplex PCR; TCRdb lists only in-frame clones, some missing. The data show hundreds of thousands of clones, around 91% seen once. V is TRBV27 and J is TRBJ2-7; 8 bases fit TRBD1. Material: PBMCs. The receptor comes from a woman aged 25 to 39 in good health and CMV-seronegative. The CDR3 loop is CASSGQGAYEQYF. The CDR3 DNA sequence: TGTGCCAGCAGTGGACAGGGAGCCTACGAGCAGTACTTC.